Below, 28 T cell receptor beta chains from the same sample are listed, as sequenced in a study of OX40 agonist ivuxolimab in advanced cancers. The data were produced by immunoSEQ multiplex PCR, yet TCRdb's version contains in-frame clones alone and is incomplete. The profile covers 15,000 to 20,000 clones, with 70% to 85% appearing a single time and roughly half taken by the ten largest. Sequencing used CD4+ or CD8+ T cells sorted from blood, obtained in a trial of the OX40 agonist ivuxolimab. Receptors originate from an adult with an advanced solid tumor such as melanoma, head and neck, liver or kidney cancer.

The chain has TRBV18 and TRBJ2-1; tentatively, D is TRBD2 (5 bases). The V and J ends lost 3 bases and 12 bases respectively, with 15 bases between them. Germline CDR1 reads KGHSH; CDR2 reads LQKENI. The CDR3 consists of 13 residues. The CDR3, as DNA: TGTGCCAGCTCACCTTCATGGGGAGACCTGCAGTTCTTC. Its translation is CASSPSWGDLQFF. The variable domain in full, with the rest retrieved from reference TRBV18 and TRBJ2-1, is NAGVMQNPRHLVRRRGQEARLRCSPMKGHSHVYWYRQLPEEGLKFMVYLQKENIIDESGMPKERFSAEFPKEGPSILRIQQVVRGDSAAYFCASSPSWGDLQFFGPGTRLTVL.

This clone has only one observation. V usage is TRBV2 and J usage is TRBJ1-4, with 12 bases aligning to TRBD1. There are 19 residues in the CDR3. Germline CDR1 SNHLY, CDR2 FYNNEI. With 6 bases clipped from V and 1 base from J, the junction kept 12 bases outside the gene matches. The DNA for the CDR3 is TGTGCCAGCAGCGACCAGGGACAGGGGGCCGGGTTAACTAATGAAAAACTGTTTTTT. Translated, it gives CASSDQGQGAGLTNEKLFF. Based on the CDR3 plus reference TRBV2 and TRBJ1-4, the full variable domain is EPEVTQTPSHQVTQMGQEVILRCVPISNHLYFYWYRQILGQKVEFLVSFYNNEISEKSEIFDDQFSVERPDGSNFTLKIRSTKLEDSAMYFCASSDQGQGAGLTNEKLFFGSGTQLSVL.

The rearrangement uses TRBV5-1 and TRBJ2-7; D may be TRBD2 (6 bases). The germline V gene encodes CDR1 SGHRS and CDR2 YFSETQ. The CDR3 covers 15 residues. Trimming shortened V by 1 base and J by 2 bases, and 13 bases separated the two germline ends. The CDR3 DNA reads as TGCGCCAGCAGCTTGTCGCGGGGCGATCCCTACGAGCAGTACTTC. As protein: CASSLSRGDPYEQYF.

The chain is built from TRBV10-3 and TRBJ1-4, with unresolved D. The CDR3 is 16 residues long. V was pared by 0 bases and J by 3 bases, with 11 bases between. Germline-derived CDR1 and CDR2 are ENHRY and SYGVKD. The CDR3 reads CAISESRQASNEKLFF. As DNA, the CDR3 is TGTGCCATCAGTGAGTCAAGACAAGCTTCTAATGAAAAACTGTTTTTT.

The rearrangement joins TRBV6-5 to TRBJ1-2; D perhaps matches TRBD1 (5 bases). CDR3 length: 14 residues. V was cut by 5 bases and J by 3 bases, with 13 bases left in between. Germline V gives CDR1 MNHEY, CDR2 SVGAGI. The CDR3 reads CASSPGPGDYGYTF. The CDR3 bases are TGTGCCAGCAGTCCGGGACCTGGGGACTATGGCTACACCTTC.

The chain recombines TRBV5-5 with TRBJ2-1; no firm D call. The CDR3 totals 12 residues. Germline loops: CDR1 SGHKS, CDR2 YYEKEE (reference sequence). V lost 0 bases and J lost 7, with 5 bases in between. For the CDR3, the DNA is TGTGCCAGCAGCTTGGCCATTAATGAGCAGTTCTTC. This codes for CASSLAINEQFF.

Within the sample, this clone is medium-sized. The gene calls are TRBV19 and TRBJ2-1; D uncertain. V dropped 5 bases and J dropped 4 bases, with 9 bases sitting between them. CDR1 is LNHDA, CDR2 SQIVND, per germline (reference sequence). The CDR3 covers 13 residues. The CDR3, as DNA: TGTGCCAGTAGTTCCCGGACGTACAATGAGCAGTTCTTC. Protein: CASSSRTYNEQFF. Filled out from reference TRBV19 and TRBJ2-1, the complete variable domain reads DGGITQSPKYLFRKEGQNVTLSCEQNLNHDAMYWYRQDPGQGLRLIYYSQIVNDFQKGDIAEGYSVSREKKESFPLTVTSAQKNPTAFYLCASSSRTYNEQFFGPGTRLTVL.

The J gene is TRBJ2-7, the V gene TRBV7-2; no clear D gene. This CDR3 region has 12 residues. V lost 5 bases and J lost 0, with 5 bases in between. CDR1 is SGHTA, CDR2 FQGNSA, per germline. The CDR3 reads CASSLGSYEQYF. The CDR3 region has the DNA TGTGCCAGCAGCCTTGGCTCCTACGAGCAGTACTTC.

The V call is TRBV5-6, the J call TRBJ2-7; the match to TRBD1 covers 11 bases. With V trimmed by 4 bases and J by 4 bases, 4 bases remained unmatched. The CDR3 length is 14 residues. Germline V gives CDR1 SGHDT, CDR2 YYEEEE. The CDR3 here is CASSPGTGGYEQYF. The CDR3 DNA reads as TGTGCCAGCAGCCCCGGGACAGGGGGGTACGAGCAGTACTTC.

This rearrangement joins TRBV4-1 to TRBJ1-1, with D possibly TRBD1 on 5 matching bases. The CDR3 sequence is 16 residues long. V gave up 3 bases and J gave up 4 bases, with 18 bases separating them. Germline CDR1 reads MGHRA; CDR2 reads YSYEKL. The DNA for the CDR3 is TGCGCCAGCAGCCAGGAAGGACACCCTCTTGGCACTGAAGCTTTCTTT. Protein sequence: CASSQEGHPLGTEAFF.

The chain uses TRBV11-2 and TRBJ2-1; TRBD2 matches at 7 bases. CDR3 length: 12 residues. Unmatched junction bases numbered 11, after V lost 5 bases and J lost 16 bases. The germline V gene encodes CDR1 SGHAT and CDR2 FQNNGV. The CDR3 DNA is TGTGCCAGCAGCCACGACGGACTAGTAGCCTTCTTC. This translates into CASSHDGLVAFF. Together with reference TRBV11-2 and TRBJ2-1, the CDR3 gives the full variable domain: EAGVAQSPRYKIIEKRQSVAFWCNPISGHATLYWYQQILGQGPKLLIQFQNNGVVDDSQLPKDRFSAERLKGVDSTLKIQPAKLEDSAVYLCASSHDGLVAFFGPGTRLTVL.

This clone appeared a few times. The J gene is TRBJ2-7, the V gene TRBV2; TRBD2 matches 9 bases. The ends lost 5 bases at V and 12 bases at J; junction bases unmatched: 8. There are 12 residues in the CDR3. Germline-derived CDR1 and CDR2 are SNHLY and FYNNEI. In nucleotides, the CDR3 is TGTGCCAGCAGTCCTCCGGGACTAGCATTGTACTTC. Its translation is CASSPPGLALYF.

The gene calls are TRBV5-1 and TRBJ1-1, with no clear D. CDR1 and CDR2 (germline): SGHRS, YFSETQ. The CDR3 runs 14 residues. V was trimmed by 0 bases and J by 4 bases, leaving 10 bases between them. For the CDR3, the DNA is TGCGCCAGCAGCTTGGGATACGCGGGCACTGAAGCTTTCTTT. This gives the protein CASSLGYAGTEAFF.

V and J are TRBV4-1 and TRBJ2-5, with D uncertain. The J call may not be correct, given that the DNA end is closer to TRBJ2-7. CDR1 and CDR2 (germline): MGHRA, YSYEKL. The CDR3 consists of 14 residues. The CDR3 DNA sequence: TGCGCCAGCAGCCAGTATTTTCAGGACTACGAGCAGTACTTC. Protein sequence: CASSQYFQDYEQYF.

Written as DNA, the CDR3 is TGTGCCAGCAGCGACCGGGGGCGGGGGGACCGCAGGGATACGCAGTATTTT. It encodes CASSDRGRGDRRDTQYF. The rearrangement uses TRBV11-2 and TRBJ2-3, with 8 bases aligning to TRBD2. V dropped 5 bases and J dropped 6; count of bases not matched to a gene: 16. The length of the CDR3 is 17 residues. Germline loops: CDR1 SGHAT, CDR2 FQNNGV.

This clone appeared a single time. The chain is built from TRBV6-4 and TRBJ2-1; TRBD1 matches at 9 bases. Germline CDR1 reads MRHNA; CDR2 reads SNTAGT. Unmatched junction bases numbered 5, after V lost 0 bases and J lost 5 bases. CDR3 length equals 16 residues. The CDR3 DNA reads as TGTGCCAGCAGTGACTCAGGGGGACAGGGACACAATGAGCAGTTCTTC. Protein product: CASSDSGGQGHNEQFF.

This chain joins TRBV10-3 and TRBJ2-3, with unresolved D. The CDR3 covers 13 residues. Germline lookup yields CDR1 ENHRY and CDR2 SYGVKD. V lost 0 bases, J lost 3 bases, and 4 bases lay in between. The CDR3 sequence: CAISESRTDTQYF. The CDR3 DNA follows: TGTGCCATCAGTGAGTCAAGGACAGATACGCAGTATTTT.

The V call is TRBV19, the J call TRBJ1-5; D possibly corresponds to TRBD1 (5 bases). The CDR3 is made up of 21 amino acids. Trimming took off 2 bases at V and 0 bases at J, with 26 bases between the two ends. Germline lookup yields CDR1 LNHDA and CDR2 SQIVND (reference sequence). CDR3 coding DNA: TGTGCCAGTAGTATACTCGGCTTTGGGGGGATGGACCCAACTAGCAATCAGCCCCAGCATTTT. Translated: CASSILGFGGMDPTSNQPQHF. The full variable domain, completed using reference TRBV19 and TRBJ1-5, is DGGITQSPKYLFRKEGQNVTLSCEQNLNHDAMYWYRQDPGQGLRLIYYSQIVNDFQKGDIAEGYSVSREKKESFPLTVTSAQKNPTAFYLCASSILGFGGMDPTSNQPQHFGDGTRLSIL.

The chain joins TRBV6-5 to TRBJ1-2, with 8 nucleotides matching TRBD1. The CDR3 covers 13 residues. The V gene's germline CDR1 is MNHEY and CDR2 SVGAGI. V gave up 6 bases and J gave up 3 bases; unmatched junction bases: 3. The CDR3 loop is CASRPQGDYGYTF. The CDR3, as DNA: TGTGCCAGCAGGCCACAGGGGGACTATGGCTACACCTTC.

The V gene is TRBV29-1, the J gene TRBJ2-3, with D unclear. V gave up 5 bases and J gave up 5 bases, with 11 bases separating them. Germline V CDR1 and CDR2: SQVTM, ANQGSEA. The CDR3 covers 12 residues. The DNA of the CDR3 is TGCAGCGTTCGAGACGGTGGAGATACGCAGTATTTT. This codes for CSVRDGGDTQYF.

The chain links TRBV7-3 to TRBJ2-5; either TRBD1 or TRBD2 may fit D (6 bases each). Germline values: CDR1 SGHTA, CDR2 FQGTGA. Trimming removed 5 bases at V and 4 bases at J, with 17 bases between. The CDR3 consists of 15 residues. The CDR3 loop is CASSPRKGGGETQYF. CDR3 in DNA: TGTGCCAGCAGCCCACGTAAGGGGGGTGGAGAGACCCAGTACTTC. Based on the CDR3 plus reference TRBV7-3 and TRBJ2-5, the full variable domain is GAGVSQTPSNKVTEKGKYVELRCDPISGHTALYWYRQSLGQGPEFLIYFQGTGAADDSGLPNDRFFAVRPEGSVSTLKIQRTERGDSAVYLCASSPRKGGGETQYFGPGTRLLVL.

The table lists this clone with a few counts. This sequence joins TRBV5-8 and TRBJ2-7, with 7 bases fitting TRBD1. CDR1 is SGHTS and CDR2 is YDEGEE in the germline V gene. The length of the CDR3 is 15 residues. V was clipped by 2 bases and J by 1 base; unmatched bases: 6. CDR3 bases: TGTGCCAGCAGCTTCAGGGACAGAAGGTCCTACGAGCAGTACTTC. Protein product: CASSFRDRRSYEQYF. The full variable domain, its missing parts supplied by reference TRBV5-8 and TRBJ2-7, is EAGVTQSPTHLIKTRGQQATLRCSPISGHTSVYWYQQALGLGLQFLLWYDEGEERNRGNFPPRFSGRQFPNYSSELNVNALELEDSALYLCASSFRDRRSYEQYFGPGTRLTVT.

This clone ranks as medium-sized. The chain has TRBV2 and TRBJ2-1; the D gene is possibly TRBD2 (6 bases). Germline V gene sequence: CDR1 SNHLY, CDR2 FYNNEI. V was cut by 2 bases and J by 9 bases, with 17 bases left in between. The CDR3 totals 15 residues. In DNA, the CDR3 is TGTGCCAGCAGTGAACTGGCTAGCGATGGCGGTGAGCAGTTCTTC. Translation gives CASSELASDGGEQFF.

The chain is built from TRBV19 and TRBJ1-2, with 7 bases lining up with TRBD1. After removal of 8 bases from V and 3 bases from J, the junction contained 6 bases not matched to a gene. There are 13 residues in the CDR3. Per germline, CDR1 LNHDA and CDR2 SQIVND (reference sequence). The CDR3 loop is CASLQGSDYGYTF. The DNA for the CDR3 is TGTGCCAGTTTACAGGGGAGCGACTATGGCTACACCTTC. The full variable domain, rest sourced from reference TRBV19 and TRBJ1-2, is DGGITQSPKYLFRKEGQNVTLSCEQNLNHDAMYWYRQDPGQGLRLIYYSQIVNDFQKGDIAEGYSVSREKKESFPLTVTSAQKNPTAFYLCASLQGSDYGYTFGSGTRLTVV.

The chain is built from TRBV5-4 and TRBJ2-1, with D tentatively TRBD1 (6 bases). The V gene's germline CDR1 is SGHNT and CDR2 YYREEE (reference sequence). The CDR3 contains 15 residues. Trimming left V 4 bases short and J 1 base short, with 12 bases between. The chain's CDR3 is CASSLTGYSYNEQFF. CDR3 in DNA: TGTGCCAGCAGCCTAACAGGGTATTCCTACAATGAGCAGTTCTTC. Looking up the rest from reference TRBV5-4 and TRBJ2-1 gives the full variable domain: ETGVTQSPTHLIKTRGQQVTLRCSSQSGHNTVSWYQQALGQGPQFIFQYYREEENGRGNFPPRFSGLQFPNYSSELNVNALELDDSALYLCASSLTGYSYNEQFFGPGTRLTVL.

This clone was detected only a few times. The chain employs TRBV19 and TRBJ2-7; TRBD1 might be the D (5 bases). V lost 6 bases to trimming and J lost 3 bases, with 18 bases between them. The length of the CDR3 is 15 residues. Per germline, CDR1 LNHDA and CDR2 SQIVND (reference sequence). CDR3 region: CASSLTGDGNYEQYF. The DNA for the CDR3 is TGTGCCAGTAGCCTAACAGGAGACGGAAACTACGAGCAGTACTTC.

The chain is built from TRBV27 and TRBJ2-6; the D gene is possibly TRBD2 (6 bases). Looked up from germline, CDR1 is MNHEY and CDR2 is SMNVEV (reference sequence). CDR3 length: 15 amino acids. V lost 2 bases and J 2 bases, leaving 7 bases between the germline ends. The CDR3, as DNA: TGTGCCAGCAGTTTAGCGGGGACTGGGGCCAACGTCCTGACTTTC. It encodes CASSLAGTGANVLTF.

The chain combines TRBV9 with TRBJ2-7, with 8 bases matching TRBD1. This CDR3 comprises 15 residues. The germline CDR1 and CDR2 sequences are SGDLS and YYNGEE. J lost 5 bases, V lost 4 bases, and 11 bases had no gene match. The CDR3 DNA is TGTGCCAGCAGCCCAAAGGGGGACAGGACCCACGAGCAGTACTTC. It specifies CASSPKGDRTHEQYF.